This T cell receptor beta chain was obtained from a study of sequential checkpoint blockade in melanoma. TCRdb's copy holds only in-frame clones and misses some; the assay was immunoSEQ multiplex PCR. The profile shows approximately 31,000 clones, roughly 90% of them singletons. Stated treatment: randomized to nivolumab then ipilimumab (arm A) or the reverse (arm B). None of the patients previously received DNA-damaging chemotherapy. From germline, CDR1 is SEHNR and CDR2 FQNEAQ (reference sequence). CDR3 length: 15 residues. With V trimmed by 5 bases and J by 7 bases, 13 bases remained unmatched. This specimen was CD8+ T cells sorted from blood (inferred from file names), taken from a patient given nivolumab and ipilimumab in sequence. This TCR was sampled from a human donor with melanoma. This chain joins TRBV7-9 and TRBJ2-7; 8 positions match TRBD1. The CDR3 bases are TGTGCCAGCAGCCAGACGGTCAGGGGGCTTGATGAGCAGTACTTC. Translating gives CASSQTVRGLDEQYF.